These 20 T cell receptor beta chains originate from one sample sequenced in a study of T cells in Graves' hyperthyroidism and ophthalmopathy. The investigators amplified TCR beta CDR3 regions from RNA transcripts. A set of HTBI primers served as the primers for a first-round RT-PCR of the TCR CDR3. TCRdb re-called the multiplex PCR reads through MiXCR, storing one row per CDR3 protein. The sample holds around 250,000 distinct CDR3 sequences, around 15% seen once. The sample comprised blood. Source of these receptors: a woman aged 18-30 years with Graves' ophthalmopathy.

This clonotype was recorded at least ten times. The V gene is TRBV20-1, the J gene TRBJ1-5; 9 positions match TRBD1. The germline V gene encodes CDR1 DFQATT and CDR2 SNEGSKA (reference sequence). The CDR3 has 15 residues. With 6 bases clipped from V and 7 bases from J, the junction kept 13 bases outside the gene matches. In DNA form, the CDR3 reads TGCAGTGCAGAACATCGGGACAGGGTAGTCCAGCCCCAGCATTTT. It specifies CSAEHRDRVVQPQHF.

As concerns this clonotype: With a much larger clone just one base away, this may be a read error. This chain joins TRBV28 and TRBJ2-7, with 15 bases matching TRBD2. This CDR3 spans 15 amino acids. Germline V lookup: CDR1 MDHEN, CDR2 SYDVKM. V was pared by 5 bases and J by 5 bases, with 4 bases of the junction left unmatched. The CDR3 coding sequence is TGTGCCAGCAGTCCCTGGACTAGCGGGGGGGACGAGCAGTACTTC. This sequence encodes CASSPWTSGGDEQYF. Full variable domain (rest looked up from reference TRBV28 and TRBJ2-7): DVKVTQSSRYLVKRTGEKVFLECVQDMDHENMFWYRQDPGLGLRLIYFSYDVKMKEKGDIPEGYSVSREKKERFSLILESASTNQTSMYLCASSPWTSGGDEQYFGPGTRLTVT.

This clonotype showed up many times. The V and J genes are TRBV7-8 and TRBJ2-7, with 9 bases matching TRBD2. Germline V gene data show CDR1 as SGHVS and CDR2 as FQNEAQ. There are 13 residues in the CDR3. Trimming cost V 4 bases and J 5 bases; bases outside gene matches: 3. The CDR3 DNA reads TGTGCCAGCAGCTGGGGACTAGCAAACGAGCAGTACTTC. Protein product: CASSWGLANEQYF.

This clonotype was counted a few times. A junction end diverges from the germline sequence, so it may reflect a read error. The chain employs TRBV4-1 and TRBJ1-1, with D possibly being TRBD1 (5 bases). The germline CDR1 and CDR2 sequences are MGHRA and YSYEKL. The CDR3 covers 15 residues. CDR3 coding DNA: TGCACCAGCAGCCAAGATCTCGATGGGGGGGCTGAAGCTTTCTTT. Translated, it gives CTSSQDLDGGAEAFF.

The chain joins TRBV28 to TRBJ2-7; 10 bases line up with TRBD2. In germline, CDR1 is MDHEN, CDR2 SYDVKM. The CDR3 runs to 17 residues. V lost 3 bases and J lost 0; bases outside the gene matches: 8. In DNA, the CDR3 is TGTGCCAGCAGTTTGATTACTAGCGGGGTCAACTCCTACGAGCAGTACTTC. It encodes CASSLITSGVNSYEQYF.

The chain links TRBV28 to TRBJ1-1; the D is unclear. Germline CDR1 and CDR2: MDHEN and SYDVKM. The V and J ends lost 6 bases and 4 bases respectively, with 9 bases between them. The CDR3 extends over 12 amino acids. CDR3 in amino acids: CASRQAVTEAFF. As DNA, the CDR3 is TGTGCCAGCAGGCAGGCGGTCACTGAAGCTTTCTTT.

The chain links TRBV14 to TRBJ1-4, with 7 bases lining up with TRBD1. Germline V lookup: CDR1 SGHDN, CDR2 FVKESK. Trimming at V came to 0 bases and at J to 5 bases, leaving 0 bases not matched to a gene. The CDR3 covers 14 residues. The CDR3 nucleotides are TGTGCCAGCAGCCAAGACAGGGGGAATGAAAAACTGTTTTTT. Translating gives CASSQDRGNEKLFF.

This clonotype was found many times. The CDR3 nucleotides are TGTGCCAGCAGCCAAGGGGTTGGGGGAAACTATGGCTACACCTTC. It specifies CASSQGVGGNYGYTF. V and J are TRBV3-1 and TRBJ1-2; D is possibly TRBD1 (5 bases). Trimming shortened V by 1 base and J by 2 bases, and 11 bases separated the two germline ends. Germline loops: CDR1 LGHDT, CDR2 YNNKEL (reference sequence). This CDR3 has 15 residues.

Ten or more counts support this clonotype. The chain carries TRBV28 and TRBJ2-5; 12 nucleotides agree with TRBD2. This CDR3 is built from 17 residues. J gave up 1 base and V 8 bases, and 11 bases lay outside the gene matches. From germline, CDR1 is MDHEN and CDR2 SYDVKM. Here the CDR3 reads CASWASGRAPLQETQYF. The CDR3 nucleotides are TGTGCCAGCTGGGCTAGCGGGAGGGCCCCCCTCCAAGAGACCCAGTACTTC.

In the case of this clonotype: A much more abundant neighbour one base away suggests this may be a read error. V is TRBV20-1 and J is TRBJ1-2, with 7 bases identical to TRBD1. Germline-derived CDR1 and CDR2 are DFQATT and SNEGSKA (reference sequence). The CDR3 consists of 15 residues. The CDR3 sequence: CSARDLEGAFDGYIF. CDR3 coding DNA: TGCAGTGCTAGAGATCTAGAGGGGGCATTTGACGGCTACATCTTC.

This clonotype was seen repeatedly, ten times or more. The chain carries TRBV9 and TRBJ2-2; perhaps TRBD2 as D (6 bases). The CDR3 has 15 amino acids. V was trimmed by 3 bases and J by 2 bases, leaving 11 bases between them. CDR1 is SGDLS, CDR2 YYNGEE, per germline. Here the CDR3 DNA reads TGTGCCAGCAGCGCCCGGGACTTTAACACCGGGGAGCTGTTTTTT. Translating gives CASSARDFNTGELFF.

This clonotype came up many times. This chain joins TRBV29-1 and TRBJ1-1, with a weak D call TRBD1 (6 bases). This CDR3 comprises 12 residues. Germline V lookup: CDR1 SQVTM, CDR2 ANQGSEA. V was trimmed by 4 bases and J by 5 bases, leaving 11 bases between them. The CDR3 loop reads CSVGLQGTEAFF. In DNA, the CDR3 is TGCAGCGTTGGTCTCCAGGGGACTGAAGCTTTCTTT.

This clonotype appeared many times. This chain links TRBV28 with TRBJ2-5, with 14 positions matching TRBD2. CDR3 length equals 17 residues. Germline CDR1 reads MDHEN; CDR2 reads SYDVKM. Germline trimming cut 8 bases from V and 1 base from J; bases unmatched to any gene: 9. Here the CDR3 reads CASESGTSGRVQETQYF. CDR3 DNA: TGTGCCAGCGAGTCCGGGACTAGCGGGAGAGTCCAAGAGACCCAGTACTTC.

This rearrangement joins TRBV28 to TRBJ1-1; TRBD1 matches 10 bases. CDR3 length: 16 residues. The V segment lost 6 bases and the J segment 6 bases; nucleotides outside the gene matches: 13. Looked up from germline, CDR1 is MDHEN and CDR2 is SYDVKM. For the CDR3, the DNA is TGTGCCAGCAGCTCTCGGGACAGGGGAATATTAGCTGAAGCTTTCTTT. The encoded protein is CASSSRDRGILAEAFF.

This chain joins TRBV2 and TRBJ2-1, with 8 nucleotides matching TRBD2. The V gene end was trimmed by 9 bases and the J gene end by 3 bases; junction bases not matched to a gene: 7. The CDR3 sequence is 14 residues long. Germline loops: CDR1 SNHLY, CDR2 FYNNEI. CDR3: CASRAGADYNEQFF. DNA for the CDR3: TGTGCCAGTCGAGCGGGAGCCGACTACAATGAGCAGTTCTTC.

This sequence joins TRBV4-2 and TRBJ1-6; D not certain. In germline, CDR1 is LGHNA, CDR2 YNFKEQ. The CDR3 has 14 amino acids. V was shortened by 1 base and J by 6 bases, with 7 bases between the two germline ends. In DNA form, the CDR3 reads TGTGCCAGCAGCCAAGTTTGGGGTAATTCACCCCTCCACTTT. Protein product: CASSQVWGNSPLHF.

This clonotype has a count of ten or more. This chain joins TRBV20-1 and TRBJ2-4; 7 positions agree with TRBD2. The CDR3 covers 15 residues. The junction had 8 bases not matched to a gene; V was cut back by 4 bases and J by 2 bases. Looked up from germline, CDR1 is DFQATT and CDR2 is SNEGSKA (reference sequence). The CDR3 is CSAISPGGSKNIQYF. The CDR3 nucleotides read TGCAGTGCTATTTCCCCCGGGGGGTCCAAAAACATTCAGTACTTC.

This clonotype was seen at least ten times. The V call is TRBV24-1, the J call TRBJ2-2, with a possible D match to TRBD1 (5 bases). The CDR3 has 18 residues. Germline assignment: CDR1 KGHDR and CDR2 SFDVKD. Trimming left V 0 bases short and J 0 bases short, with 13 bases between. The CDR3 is CATSDLHLGQTNTGELFF. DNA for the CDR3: TGTGCCACCAGTGATTTGCATCTTGGACAAACGAACACCGGGGAGCTGTTTTTT.

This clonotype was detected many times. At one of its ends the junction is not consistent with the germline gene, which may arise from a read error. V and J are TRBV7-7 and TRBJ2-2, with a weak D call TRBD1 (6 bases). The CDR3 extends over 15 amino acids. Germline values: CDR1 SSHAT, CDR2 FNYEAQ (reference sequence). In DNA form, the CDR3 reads TGTGCTAGCAGCTTGTTGTCAGGGGTTGCCGGGGAGCTGTTTTTT. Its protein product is CASSLLSGVAGELFF.

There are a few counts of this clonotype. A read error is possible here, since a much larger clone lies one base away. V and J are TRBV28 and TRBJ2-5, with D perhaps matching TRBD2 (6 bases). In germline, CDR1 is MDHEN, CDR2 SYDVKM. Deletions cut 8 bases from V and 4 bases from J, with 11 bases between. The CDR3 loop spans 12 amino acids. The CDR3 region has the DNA TGTGCCAGCCGGAGGGGATTAGAGACCCAGTACTTC. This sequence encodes CASRRGLETQYF.